These 25 T cell receptor beta chains came from one sample sequenced in a study of control samples from healthy donors and cancer patients. Some clones are missing from TCRdb's copy, which holds only in-frame ones; the method was immunoSEQ multiplex PCR. The data show 15,000 to 20,000 clones, with less than 90% seen just once and 25% to 30% held by the top ten. Sequencing was done on a sample of PBMCs. Receptors originate from a woman in her seventies with lung cancer.

In this sample, this clone turned up once. The rearrangement joins TRBV18 to TRBJ2-3; TRBD2 aligns across 7 bases. The junction had 7 bases not matched to a gene; V was cut back by 2 bases and J by 2 bases. Germline CDR1 and CDR2: KGHSH and LQKENI. The CDR3 runs to 16 residues. CDR3 nucleotides: TGTGCCAGCTCACCAGGGAGCGGGACCTTCACAGATACGCAGTATTTT. This encodes CASSPGSGTFTDTQYF.

V and J are TRBV10-3 and TRBJ2-1; TRBD1 matches at 9 bases. V lost 3 bases and J lost 0; bases outside the gene matches: 6. CDR1 is ENHRY, CDR2 SYGVKD, per germline. The CDR3 is 17 residues long. The CDR3 reads CAISDQGQGGSYNEQFF. In DNA, the CDR3 is TGTGCCATCAGTGACCAGGGACAGGGAGGCTCCTACAATGAGCAGTTCTTC.

This chain uses TRBV24-1 with TRBJ2-1; maybe TRBD2 (7 bases). The CDR3 spans 18 residues. V lost 0 bases to trimming and J lost 0 bases, with 14 bases between them. Germline V gene lookup returns CDR1 KGHDR and CDR2 SFDVKD. The CDR3 DNA is TGTGCCACCAGTGATTTGCCAATGGGGGGGCCCTCCTACAATGAGCAGTTCTTC. It translates to CATSDLPMGGPSYNEQFF.

The V call is TRBV24-1, the J call TRBJ2-5, with D perhaps matching TRBD2 (5 bases). The CDR3 extends over 14 amino acids. Per germline, CDR1 KGHDR and CDR2 SFDVKD. The V and J ends lost 7 bases and 2 bases respectively, with 13 bases between them. CDR3 coding DNA: TGTGCCACCAGCCCGACTTCGGGGCAAGAGACCCAGTACTTC. Amino acids: CATSPTSGQETQYF.

Only a few counts were recorded for this clone. The genes are TRBV7-8 and TRBJ2-3; a possible D gene is TRBD2 (6 bases). Looked up from germline, CDR1 is SGHVS and CDR2 is FQNEAQ. Between the trimmed V and J ends, which lost 0 bases and 6 bases, there was a span of 7 bases. This CDR3 spans 13 amino acids. The CDR3 DNA reads TGTGCCAGCAGCTTAGCTGGGGGGGATACGCAGTATTTT. This codes for CASSLAGGDTQYF. The variable domain in full, with the rest retrieved from reference TRBV7-8 and TRBJ2-3, is GAGVSQSPRYKVAKRGQDVALRCDPISGHVSLFWYQQALGQGPEFLTYFQNEAQLDKSGLPSDRFFAERPEGSVSTLKIQRTQQEDSAVYLCASSLAGGDTQYFGPGTRLTVL.

The V gene is TRBV11-2, the J gene TRBJ2-7; D possibly uses TRBD1 or TRBD2 (6 bases each). This CDR3 region has 14 residues. The V end lost 1 base, the J end lost 7 bases, and 14 bases lay between the germline ends. Germline CDR1 is SGHAT and CDR2 is FQNNGV. The CDR3 is CASSLVPGAREQYF. CDR3 bases: TGTGCCAGCAGCTTAGTTCCGGGGGCGCGGGAGCAGTACTTC.

As regards this clone: One end of the junction is discordant with germline, which a read error may explain. V and J are TRBV2 and TRBJ1-3; no firm D call. The germline V gene has CDR1 SNHLY and CDR2 FYNNEI. The CDR3 runs to 15 residues. The CDR3 here is CASSEGQSSGNTIYF. In DNA form, the CDR3 reads TGTGCCAGCAGCGAAGGGCAGAGCTCTGGAAACACCATATATTTT.

The V call is TRBV5-1, the J call TRBJ1-6; D is unresolved. The ends were cut back, 0 bases at V and 7 bases at J, with 14 bases in the middle. The CDR3 runs 16 residues. Germline V CDR1 and CDR2: SGHRS, YFSETQ. CDR3 in amino acids: CASSLGAETFNSPLHF. The CDR3 DNA reads as TGCGCCAGCAGCTTGGGGGCCGAGACTTTCAATTCACCCCTCCACTTT.

CDR3 in amino acids: CASSLAYRADTQYF. The CDR3 region has the DNA TGTGCCAGCAGCTTAGCCTATAGAGCAGATACGCAGTATTTT. V and J are TRBV7-8 and TRBJ2-3; the D is unclear. CDR1 is SGHVS and CDR2 is FQNEAQ in the germline V gene. V lost 0 bases and J 4 bases, leaving 8 bases between the germline ends. This CDR3 contains 14 residues.

The chain has TRBV11-1 and TRBJ2-3, with 7 bases aligning to TRBD2. CDR3 length equals 14 residues. Looked up from germline, CDR1 is SGHAT and CDR2 is FQDESV (reference sequence). J lost 4 bases, V lost 3 bases, and 4 bases had no gene match. DNA for the CDR3: TGTGCCAGCAGCTTCGCGGGAGCTCCAGATACGCAGTATTTT. As protein: CASSFAGAPDTQYF.

This clone showed up just a few times. The rearrangement links TRBV30 to TRBJ2-5, with D possibly matching TRBD2 (7 bases). Per germline, CDR1 GTSNPN and CDR2 SVGIG (reference sequence). V gave up 1 base and J gave up 3 bases, with 15 bases separating them. The CDR3 spans 15 residues. This CDR3 reads CAWSAQIGGEETQYF. CDR3 in DNA: TGTGCCTGGAGTGCCCAGATAGGGGGGGAAGAGACCCAGTACTTC.

The chain is built from TRBV20-1 and TRBJ2-5; maybe TRBD1 (5 bases). The CDR3 runs 12 residues. V lost 3 bases to trimming and J lost 3 bases, with 8 bases between them. Germline lookup yields CDR1 DFQATT and CDR2 SNEGSKA (reference sequence). CDR3 DNA sequence: TGCAGTGCTAGTTCCAGGGAAGAGACCCAGTACTTC. Protein product: CSASSREETQYF.

The rearrangement joins TRBV15 to TRBJ2-1, with unresolved D. Germline assignment: CDR1 LNHNV and CDR2 YYDKDF (reference sequence). Trimming cost V 6 bases and J 9 bases, with 15 bases left between them. The CDR3 totals 13 residues. The CDR3 region has the DNA TGTGCCACCAGTCAAGATGGGGATACTGAGCAGTTCTTC. Its protein is CATSQDGDTEQFF.

The chain carries TRBV11-2 and TRBJ1-2; D gene unclear. V lost 0 bases and J lost 5, with 7 bases in between. This CDR3 region has 13 residues. Germline CDR1 SGHAT, CDR2 FQNNGV. The chain's CDR3 is CASSLESIYGYTF. The CDR3 nucleotides are TGTGCCAGCAGCTTAGAGAGCATTTATGGCTACACCTTC.

V is TRBV15 and J is TRBJ2-3, with D perhaps matching TRBD2 (5 bases). CDR1 LNHNV and CDR2 YYDKDF come from the germline V gene (reference sequence). V lost 5 bases and J lost 0, with 21 bases in between. The CDR3 consists of 18 residues. The CDR3: CATSEWLNGGLSTDTQYF. For the CDR3, the DNA is TGTGCCACCAGCGAATGGTTAAATGGCGGACTTAGCACAGATACGCAGTATTTT.

V gene TRBV19 combines with J gene TRBJ2-7; the D call may be TRBD1 or TRBD2 (6 bases each). Germline CDR1 reads LNHDA; CDR2 reads SQIVND (reference sequence). The CDR3 is made up of 14 amino acids. V lost 5 bases and J lost 0, with 11 bases in between. The CDR3: CASSPRGDSYEQYF. CDR3 nucleotide sequence: TGTGCCAGTAGTCCGAGGGGGGACTCCTACGAGCAGTACTTC.

This chain connects TRBV6-6 to TRBJ2-3; a possible D gene is TRBD2 (5 bases). The CDR3 covers 12 residues. CDR1 and CDR2 from the germline V gene are MNHNY and SVGAGI (reference sequence). The ends were cut back, 8 bases at V and 5 bases at J, with 11 bases in the middle. CDR3 in amino acids: CASSSGGDTQYF. In DNA form, the CDR3 reads TGTGCCAGCTCCAGCGGCGGAGATACGCAGTATTTT.

The chain has TRBV14 and TRBJ2-3; the D gene could be TRBD1 or TRBD2 (5 bases each). This CDR3 has 15 residues. Germline CDR1 SGHDN, CDR2 FVKESK. The ends were cut back, 6 bases at V and 5 bases at J, with 18 bases in the middle. The chain's CDR3 is CASSQQVGRIDTQYF. In DNA form, the CDR3 reads TGTGCCAGCAGTCAACAGGTGGGACGGATAGATACGCAGTATTTT.

The CDR3 DNA reads as TGCGCCAGCAGCTTAGCGGGAGAAGCTCAGCAGTACTTC. It is translated as CASSLAGEAQQYF. The chain joins TRBV5-1 to TRBJ2-7, with 8 bases aligning to TRBD2. CDR3 length: 13 residues. J gave up 8 bases and V 2 bases, and 6 bases lay outside the gene matches. The germline V gene encodes CDR1 SGHRS and CDR2 YFSETQ. Drawing the rest from reference TRBV5-1 and TRBJ2-7, the complete variable domain is KAGVTQTPRYLIKTRGQQVTLSCSPISGHRSVSWYQQTPGQGLQFLFEYFSETQRNKGNFPGRFSGRQFSNSRSEMNVSTLELGDSALYLCASSLAGEAQQYFGPGTRLTVT.

The chain couples TRBV30 to TRBJ2-4; D uncertain. Germline V gene sequence: CDR1 GTSNPN, CDR2 SVGIG (reference sequence). The CDR3 has 12 residues. V was pared by 1 base and J by 7 bases, with 8 bases between. The chain's CDR3 is CAWSDLQNIQYF. For the CDR3, the DNA is TGTGCCTGGAGTGACCTACAGAACATTCAGTACTTC. Full variable domain (outside the CDR3, taken from reference TRBV30 and TRBJ2-4): SQTIHQWPATLVQPVGSPLSLECTVEGTSNPNLYWYRQAAGRGLQLLFYSVGIGQISSEVPQNLSASRPQDRQFILSSKKLLLSDSGFYLCAWSDLQNIQYFGAGTRLSVL.

This clone was seen a few times. The rearrangement uses TRBV6-5 and TRBJ1-1, with a possible D match to TRBD1 (5 bases). This CDR3 spans 13 amino acids. Trimming cost V 7 bases and J 2 bases, with 11 bases left between them. Germline V gene lookup returns CDR1 MNHEY and CDR2 SVGAGI. CDR3 region: CASTLTGNTEAFF. For the CDR3, the DNA is TGTGCCAGCACCCTTACAGGTAACACTGAAGCTTTCTTT.

The V and J genes are TRBV18 and TRBJ1-1; D uncertain. The V end was cut by 5 bases, the J end by 3 bases, with 13 bases between. The CDR3 length is 14 residues. Germline V gene sequence: CDR1 KGHSH, CDR2 LQKENI. The CDR3: CASSTTVSDTEAFF. The CDR3 nucleotides read TGTGCCAGCTCAACCACGGTATCGGACACTGAAGCTTTCTTT.

Only one count was recorded for this clone. The genes are TRBV4-1 and TRBJ2-4; 7 nucleotides match TRBD1. Germline V gene lookup returns CDR1 MGHRA and CDR2 YSYEKL. Unmatched junction bases numbered 8, after V lost 0 bases and J lost 0 bases. The CDR3 length is 18 residues. Here the CDR3 reads CASSQDQGVRLAKNIQYF. The CDR3 DNA is TGCGCCAGCAGCCAAGATCAGGGGGTCAGGCTAGCCAAAAACATTCAGTACTTC.

The rearrangement links TRBV27 to TRBJ2-2, with 12 bases matching TRBD1. The CDR3 runs to 16 residues. Trimming removed 3 bases from V and 8 bases from J; junction bases left unmatched: 7. Germline V lookup: CDR1 MNHEY, CDR2 SMNVEV (reference sequence). The CDR3 loop reads CASSFLGTGGAGELFF. CDR3 DNA: TGTGCCAGCAGTTTCCTCGGGACAGGGGGCGCGGGGGAGCTGTTTTTT.

This chain uses TRBV3-1 (or the pseudogene TRBV3-2) with TRBJ2-7, with 14 bases matching TRBD2. The CDR3 contains 17 residues. The V gene end was trimmed by 3 bases and the J gene end by 4 bases; junction bases not matched to a gene: 8. The V gene's germline CDR1 is LGHDT and CDR2 YNNKEL (reference sequence). The CDR3 bases are TGTGCCAGCAGCCACGGACTAGCGGGAGGTCCTATTTACGAGCAGTACTTC. This encodes CASSHGLAGGPIYEQYF.